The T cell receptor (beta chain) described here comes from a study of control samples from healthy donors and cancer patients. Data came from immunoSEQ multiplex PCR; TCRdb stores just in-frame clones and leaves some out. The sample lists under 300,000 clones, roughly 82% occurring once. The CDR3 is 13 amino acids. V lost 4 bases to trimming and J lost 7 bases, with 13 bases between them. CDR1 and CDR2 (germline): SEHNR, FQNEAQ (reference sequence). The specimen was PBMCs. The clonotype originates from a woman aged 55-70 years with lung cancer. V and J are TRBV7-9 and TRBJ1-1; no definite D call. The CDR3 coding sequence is TGTGCCAGCAGCTACCCTCCTCATGGTGAAGCTTTCTTT. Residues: CASSYPPHGEAFF.